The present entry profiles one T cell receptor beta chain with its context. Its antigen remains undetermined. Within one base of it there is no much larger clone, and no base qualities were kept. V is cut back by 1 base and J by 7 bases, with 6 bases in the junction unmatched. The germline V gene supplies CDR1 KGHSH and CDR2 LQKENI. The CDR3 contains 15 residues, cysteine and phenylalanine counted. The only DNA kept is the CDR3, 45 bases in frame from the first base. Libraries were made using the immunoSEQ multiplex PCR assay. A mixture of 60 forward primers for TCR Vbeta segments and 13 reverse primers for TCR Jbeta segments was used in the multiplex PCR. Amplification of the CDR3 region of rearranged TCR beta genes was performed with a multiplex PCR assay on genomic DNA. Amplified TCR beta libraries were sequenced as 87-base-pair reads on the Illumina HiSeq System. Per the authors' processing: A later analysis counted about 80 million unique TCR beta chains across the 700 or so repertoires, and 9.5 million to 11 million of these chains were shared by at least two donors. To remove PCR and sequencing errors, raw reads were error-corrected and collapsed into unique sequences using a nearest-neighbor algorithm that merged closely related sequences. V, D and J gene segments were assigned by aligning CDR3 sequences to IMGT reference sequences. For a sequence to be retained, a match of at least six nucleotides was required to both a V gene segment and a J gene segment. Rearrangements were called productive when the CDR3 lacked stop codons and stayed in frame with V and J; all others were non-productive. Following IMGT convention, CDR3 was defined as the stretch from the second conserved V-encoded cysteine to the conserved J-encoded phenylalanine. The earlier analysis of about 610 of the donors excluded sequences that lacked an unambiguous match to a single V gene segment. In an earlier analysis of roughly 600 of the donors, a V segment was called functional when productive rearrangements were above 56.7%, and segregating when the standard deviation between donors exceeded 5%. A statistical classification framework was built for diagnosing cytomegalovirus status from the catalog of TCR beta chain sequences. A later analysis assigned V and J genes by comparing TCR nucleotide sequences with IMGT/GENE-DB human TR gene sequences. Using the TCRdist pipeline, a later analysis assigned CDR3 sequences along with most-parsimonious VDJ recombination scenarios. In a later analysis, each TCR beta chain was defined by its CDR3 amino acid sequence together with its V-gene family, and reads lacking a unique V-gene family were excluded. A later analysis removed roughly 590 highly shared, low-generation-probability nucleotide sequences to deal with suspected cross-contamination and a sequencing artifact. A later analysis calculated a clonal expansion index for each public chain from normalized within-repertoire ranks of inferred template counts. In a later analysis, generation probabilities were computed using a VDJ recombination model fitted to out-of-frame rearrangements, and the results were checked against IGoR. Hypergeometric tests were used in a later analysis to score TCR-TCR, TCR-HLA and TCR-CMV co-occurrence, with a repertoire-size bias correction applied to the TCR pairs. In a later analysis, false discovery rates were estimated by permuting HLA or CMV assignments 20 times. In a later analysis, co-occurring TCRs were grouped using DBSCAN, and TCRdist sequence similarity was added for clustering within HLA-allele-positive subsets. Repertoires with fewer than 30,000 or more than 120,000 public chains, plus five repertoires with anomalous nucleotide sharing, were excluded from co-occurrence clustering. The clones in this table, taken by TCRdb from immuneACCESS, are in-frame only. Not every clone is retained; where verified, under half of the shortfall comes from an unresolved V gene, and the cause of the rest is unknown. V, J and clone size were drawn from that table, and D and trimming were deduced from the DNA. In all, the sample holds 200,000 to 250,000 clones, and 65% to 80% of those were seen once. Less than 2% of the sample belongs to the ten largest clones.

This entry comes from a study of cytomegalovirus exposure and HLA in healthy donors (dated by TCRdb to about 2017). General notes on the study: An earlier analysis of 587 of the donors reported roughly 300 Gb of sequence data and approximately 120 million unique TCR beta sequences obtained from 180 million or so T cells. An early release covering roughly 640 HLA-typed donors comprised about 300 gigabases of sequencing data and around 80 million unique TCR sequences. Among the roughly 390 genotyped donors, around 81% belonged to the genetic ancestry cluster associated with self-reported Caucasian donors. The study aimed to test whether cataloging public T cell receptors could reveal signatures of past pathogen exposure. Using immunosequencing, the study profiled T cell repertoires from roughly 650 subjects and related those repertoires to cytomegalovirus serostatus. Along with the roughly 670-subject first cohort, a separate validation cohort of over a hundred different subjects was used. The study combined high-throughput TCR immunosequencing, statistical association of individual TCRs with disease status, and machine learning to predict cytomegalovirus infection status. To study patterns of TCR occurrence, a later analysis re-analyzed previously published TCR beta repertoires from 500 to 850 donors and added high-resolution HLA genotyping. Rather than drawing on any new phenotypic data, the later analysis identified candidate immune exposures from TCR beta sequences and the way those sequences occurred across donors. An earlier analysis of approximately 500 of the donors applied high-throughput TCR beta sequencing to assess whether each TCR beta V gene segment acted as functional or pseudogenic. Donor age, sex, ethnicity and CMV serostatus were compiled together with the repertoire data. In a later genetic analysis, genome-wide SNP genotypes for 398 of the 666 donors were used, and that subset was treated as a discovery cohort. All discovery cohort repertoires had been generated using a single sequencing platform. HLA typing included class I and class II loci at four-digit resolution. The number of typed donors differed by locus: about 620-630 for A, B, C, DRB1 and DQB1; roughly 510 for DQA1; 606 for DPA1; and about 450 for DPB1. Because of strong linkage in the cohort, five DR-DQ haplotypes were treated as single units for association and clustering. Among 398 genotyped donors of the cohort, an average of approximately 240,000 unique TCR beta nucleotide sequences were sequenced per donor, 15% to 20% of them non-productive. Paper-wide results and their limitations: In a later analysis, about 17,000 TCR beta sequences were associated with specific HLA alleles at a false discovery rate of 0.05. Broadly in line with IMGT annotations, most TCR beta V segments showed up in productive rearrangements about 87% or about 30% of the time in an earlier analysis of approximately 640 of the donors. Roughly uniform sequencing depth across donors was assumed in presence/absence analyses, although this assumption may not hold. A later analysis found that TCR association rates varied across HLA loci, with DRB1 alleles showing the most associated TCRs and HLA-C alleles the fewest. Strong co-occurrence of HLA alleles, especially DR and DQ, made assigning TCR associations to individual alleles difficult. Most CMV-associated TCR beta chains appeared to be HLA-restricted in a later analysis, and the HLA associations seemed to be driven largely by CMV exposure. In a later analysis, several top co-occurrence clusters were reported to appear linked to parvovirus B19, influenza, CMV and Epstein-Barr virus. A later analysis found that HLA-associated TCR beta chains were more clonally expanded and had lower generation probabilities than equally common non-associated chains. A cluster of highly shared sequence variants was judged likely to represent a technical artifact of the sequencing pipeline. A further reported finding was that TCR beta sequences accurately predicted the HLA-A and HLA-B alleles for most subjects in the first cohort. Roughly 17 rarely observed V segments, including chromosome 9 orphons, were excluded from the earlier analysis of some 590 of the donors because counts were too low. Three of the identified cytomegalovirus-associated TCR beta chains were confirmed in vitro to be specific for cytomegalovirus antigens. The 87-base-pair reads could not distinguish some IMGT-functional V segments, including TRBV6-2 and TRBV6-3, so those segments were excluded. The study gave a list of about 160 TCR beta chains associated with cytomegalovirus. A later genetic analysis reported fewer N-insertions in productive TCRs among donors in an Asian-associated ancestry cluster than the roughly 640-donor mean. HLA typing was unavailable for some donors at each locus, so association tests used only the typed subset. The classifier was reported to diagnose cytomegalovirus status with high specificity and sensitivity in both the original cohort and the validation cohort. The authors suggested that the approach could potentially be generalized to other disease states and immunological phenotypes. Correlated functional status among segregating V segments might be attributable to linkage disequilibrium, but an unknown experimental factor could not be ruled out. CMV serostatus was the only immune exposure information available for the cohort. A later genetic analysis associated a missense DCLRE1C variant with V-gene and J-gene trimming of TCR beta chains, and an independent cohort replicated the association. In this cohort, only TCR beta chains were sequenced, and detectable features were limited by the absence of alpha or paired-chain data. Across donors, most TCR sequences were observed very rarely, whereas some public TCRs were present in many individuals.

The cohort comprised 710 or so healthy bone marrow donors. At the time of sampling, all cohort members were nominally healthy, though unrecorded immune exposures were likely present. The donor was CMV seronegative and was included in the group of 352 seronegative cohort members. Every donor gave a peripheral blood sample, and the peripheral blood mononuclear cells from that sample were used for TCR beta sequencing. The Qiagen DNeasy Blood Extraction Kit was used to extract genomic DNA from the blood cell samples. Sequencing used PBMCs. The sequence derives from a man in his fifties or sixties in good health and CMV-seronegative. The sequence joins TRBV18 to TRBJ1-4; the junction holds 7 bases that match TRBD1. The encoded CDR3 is CASSPRGDRAEKLFF. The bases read TGTGCCAGCTCACCACGCGGGGACAGAGCTGAAAAACTGTTTTTT.